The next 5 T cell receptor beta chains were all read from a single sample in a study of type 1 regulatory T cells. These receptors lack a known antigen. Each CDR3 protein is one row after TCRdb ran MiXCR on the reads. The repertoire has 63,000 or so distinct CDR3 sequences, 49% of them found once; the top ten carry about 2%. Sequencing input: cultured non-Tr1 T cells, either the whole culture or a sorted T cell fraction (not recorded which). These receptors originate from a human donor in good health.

The CDR3 spells CAIRPDLNTEAFF. The CDR3 coding sequence is TGTGCCATCAGACCCGACCTGAACACTGAAGCTTTCTTT. V usage is TRBV10-3 and J usage is TRBJ1-1; D is uncertain. CDR1 is ENHRY and CDR2 is SYGVKD in the germline V gene. The CDR3 is 13 residues long. Trimming stripped 6 bases from V and 0 bases from J, with 8 bases between.

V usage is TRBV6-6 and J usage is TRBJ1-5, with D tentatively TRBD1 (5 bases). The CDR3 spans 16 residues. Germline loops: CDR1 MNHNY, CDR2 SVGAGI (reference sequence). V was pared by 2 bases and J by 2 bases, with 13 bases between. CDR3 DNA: TGTGCCAGCAGTTACGCCCCTCGGGGGGGCAATCAGCCCCAGCATTTT. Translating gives CASSYAPRGGNQPQHF.

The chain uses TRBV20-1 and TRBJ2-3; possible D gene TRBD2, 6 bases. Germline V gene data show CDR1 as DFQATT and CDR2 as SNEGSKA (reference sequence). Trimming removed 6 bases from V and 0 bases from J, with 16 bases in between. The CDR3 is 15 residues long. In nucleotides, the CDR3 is TGCAGTGCCCTTTCCCGGGGGATTAGCACAGATACGCAGTATTTT. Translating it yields CSALSRGISTDTQYF.

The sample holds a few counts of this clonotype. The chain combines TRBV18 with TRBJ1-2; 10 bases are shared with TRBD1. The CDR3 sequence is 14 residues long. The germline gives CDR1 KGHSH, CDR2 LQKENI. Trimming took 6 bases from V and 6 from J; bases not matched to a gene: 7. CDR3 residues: CASSHPGTGDGYTF. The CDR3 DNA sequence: TGTGCCAGCTCGCACCCTGGGACAGGGGATGGCTACACCTTC. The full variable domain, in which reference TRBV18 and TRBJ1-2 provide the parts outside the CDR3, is NAGVMQNPRHLVRRRGQEARLRCSPMKGHSHVYWYRQLPEEGLKFMVYLQKENIIDESGMPKERFSAEFPKEGPSILRIQQVVRGDSAAYFCASSHPGTGDGYTFGSGTRLTVV.

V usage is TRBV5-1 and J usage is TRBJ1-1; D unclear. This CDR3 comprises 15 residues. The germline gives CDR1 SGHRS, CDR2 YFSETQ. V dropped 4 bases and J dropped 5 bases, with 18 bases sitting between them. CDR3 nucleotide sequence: TGCGCCAGCAGCCTGGGCCCCTCGGTAGGGACTGAAGCTTTCTTT. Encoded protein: CASSLGPSVGTEAFF.